This T cell receptor (beta chain) originates from a study of cytomegalovirus exposure and HLA in healthy donors. Study information: There were approximately 85 million unique TCRs (from HLA-typed donors) in an early data release. Study-wide results and limits: TRBV6-2, TRBV6-3 and some other V segments were excluded as indistinguishable.

This CDR3 is 15 amino acids long. V was clipped by 5 bases and J by 4 bases, with 15 bases between them. CDR1 MDHEN and CDR2 SYDVKM come from the germline V gene. The PCR had 60 Vbeta and 13 Jbeta primers. Assay used: immunoSEQ multiplex PCR; TCRdb lists only in-frame clones, some missing. Of over 95,000 clones listed, about 64% are singletons. Worth noting for this clone: Antigen: not known.

The sample comprised PBMCs. This chain connects TRBV28 to TRBJ1-5; D is unclear. The clonotype was recovered from a man younger than 30 in good health and CMV-seropositive. The CDR3 DNA sequence: TGTGCCAGCAGTCCCAGAGTCGGCGGGAATCAGCCCCAGCATTTT. Its translation is CASSPRVGGNQPQHF.